This T cell receptor (beta chain) was sequenced during a study of blood T cell repertoires in COVID-19. This clone was detected once. Profiling relied on immunoSEQ multiplex PCR, and the TCRdb table lists in-frame clones only, not all of them. Here the sample spans 200,000 to 250,000 clones, roughly 84% being singletons. V dropped 1 base and J dropped 0 bases, with 10 bases sitting between them. This CDR3 comprises 15 residues. The germline gives CDR1 MNHNS, CDR2 SASEGT. This receptor was identified in a woman in her thirties or forties who had recovered from COVID-19. The sequenced sample was PBMCs or T cells enriched from blood (not recorded which). The V and J genes are TRBV6-1 and TRBJ2-7; no firm D call. In nucleotides, the CDR3 is TGTGCCAGCAGTGAAGGGTCAGGTCCCTCCTACGAGCAGTACGTC. Translating it yields CASSEGSGPSYEQYV.